Listed below are T cell receptor beta chains from one sample, sequenced in a study of T cells expressing NK-cell markers. TCRdb re-called the 5' RACE reads and shows each CDR3 protein once, DNA omitted. This listing includes some 500,000 distinct CDR3 sequences. Material for sequencing was blood T cells: a sorted CD56 or NKG2C T cell subset, CD4+ or CD8+ T cells, or bulk PBMC T cells (not recorded which). Receptors originate from a woman in her 50s in good health. Each CDR3 is given with its conserved first and last residue. Fields, in order: J gene, V gene, CDR3 protein.

J: TRBJ2-5
V: TRBV5-1
CDR3: CASSLGTSGPQETQYF

J: TRBJ2-5
V: TRBV29-1
CDR3: CSVLLALGETQYF

J: TRBJ2-1
V: TRBV3-1
CDR3: CASSQVPTSGAYNEQFF

J: TRBJ1-1
V: TRBV21-1
CDR3: CARPLRAGNTEAFF

J: TRBJ2-1
V: TRBV19
CDR3: CASSIEDSPFYNEQFF

J: TRBJ2-1
V: TRBV28
CDR3: CASRPTPTGFLSYNEQFF

J: TRBJ1-2
V: TRBV12-3/TRBV12-4
CDR3: CASSYRASYGYTF

J: TRBJ2-1
V: TRBV2
CDR3: CASSLGTILADEQFF

J: TRBJ2-5
V: TRBV15
CDR3: CATSRDYRMETQYF

J: TRBJ2-1
V: TRBV7-9
CDR3: CASGLAGAYNEQFF

J: TRBJ1-5
V: TRBV6-1
CDR3: CASSEFRSNQPQHF

J: TRBJ1-1
V: TRBV29-1
CDR3: CSVARDRGENTEAFF

J: TRBJ1-2
V: TRBV20-1
CDR3: CSARSEGARGYTF

J: TRBJ2-5
V: TRBV20-1
CDR3: CSATIQNLAGYETQYF

J: TRBJ2-1
V: TRBV11-3
CDR3: CASSFHGTSGNEQFF

J: TRBJ2-5
V: TRBV20-1
CDR3: CSARDPGAGETQYF

J: TRBJ2-3
V: TRBV11-2
CDR3: CASSFSHSKDTQYF

J: TRBJ2-2
V: TRBV11-2
CDR3: CASSFLRDRTGELFF

J: TRBJ2-3
V: TRBV7-9
CDR3: CASSFLASQAADTQYF

J: TRBJ2-7
V: TRBV7-8
CDR3: CASSSLAGGPHEQYF

J: TRBJ1-1
V: TRBV7-3
CDR3: CASSLIGGMNTEAFF

J: TRBJ1-5
V: TRBV12-3/TRBV12-4
CDR3: CASSLGKGPAQPQHF

J: TRBJ2-3
V: TRBV10-3
CDR3: CAISQGGRSTDTQYF

J: TRBJ1-4
V: TRBV30
CDR3: CAWRPDRATTNEKLFF

J: TRBJ1-1
V: TRBV4-1
CDR3: CASSQEPWGIHTEAFF

J: TRBJ2-7
V: TRBV7-9
CDR3: CASRGRDGYEQYF

J: TRBJ2-7
V: TRBV20-1
CDR3: CSYQGDSYEQYF

J: TRBJ1-1
V: TRBV18
CDR3: CASSPLQGRGGAFF

J: TRBJ2-1
V: TRBV29-1
CDR3: CSAVRSSSEQFF

J: TRBJ2-4
V: TRBV10-3
CDR3: CAISDPGTSGSYIQYF

J: TRBJ1-1
V: TRBV24-1
CDR3: CATSAPGTGKAFF

J: TRBJ2-3
V: TRBV28
CDR3: CASSLLRGLATSTDTQYF

J: TRBJ2-2
V: TRBV6-6
CDR3: CASRASGQLSGELFF

J: TRBJ1-1
V: TRBV12-5
CDR3: CASGPVSLVTEAFF

J: TRBJ2-3
V: TRBV28
CDR3: CASHGQGRTDTQYF

J: TRBJ1-2
V: TRBV11-3
CDR3: CASSLKTGPNYGYTF

J: TRBJ2-1
V: TRBV3-1
CDR3: CASSPRPGSSPYNEQFF

J: TRBJ1-2
V: TRBV27
CDR3: CASRGSSYGYTF

J: TRBJ2-3
V: TRBV5-1
CDR3: CATSWDELTDTQYF

J: TRBJ2-5
V: TRBV5-1
CDR3: CASSLYQGAVETQYF

J: TRBJ2-1
V: TRBV20-1
CDR3: CSAISGAYYNEQFF

J: TRBJ1-1
V: TRBV14
CDR3: CASSQDLNLNTEAFF

J: TRBJ1-5
V: TRBV20-1
CDR3: CSAREAGQPQHF

J: TRBJ2-2
V: TRBV25-1
CDR3: CASSQRETGELFF

J: TRBJ1-1
V: TRBV14
CDR3: CASSHPLDTEAFF

J: TRBJ2-6
V: TRBV21-1
CDR3: CASSKDREHSGANVLTF

J: TRBJ2-7
V: TRBV4-2
CDR3: CASSHTEGMRDEQYF

J: TRBJ2-2
V: TRBV12-3/TRBV12-4
CDR3: CASCSGLPAGELFF

J: TRBJ1-1
V: TRBV20-1
CDR3: CSGLKQAPGTEAFF

J: TRBJ2-2
V: TRBV29-1
CDR3: CSASAGLDTGELFF

J: TRBJ2-2
V: TRBV7-3
CDR3: CASSPTSGSTGELFF

J: TRBJ1-5
V: TRBV27
CDR3: CASSKGDSFNQPQHF

J: TRBJ2-2
V: TRBV11-2
CDR3: CASSLDPGPGELFF

J: TRBJ1-2
V: TRBV29-1
CDR3: CSVSTTGNYGYTF

J: TRBJ1-2
V: TRBV27
CDR3: CASSPQGGIGGYTF

J: TRBJ1-2
V: TRBV20-1
CDR3: CSARYPVFKESNYGYTF